This TCR beta chain was profiled in a study of blood T cell repertoires in COVID-19. Study-level information: Whether acute or convalescent, the COVID-19 samples came from the United States, Italy and Spain.

Those enrolled, adults aged 18 to 89 years, came from about two dozen US areas. CDR1 is SGHAT, CDR2 FQNNGV, per germline. Trimming stripped 3 bases from V and 2 bases from J, with 7 bases between. The CDR3 consists of 14 residues. Study processing details: Amplification of reference gene primers was used by the study to estimate nucleated cell counts. Assay: immunoSEQ multiplex PCR; the TCRdb copy retains only in-frame clones and omits some. Clone size and the V and J calls come from that table; the DNA yielded D and trimming. Of 130,000 to 150,000 clones listed, around 82% are singletons. The sequencing sample was made of PBMCs or T cells enriched from blood (not recorded which). The V gene is TRBV11-2, the J gene TRBJ2-2, with D uncertain. This receptor was obtained from a man aged 35 to 55 with acute COVID-19. The CDR3 loop reads CASSFQRNTGELFF. The CDR3 DNA follows: TGTGCCAGCAGCTTCCAGCGAAACACCGGGGAGCTGTTTTTT.